This T cell receptor beta chain comes out of a study of molecular identifiers for immune sequencing clone quantification. Study-level background: Five aliquots were made in replicates from the RNA of approximately 20,000 or 98,000 naive CD8 cells, and four were sequenced.

CDR3 size: 13 residues. V dropped 2 bases and J dropped 10 bases, with 15 bases sitting between them. Germline loops: CDR1 DFQATT, CDR2 SNEGSKA (reference sequence). Details on this clonotype: Its antigen is still unknown.

Naive CD8 T cells were sorted, and the gate applied was CD8+CD4-CCR7+CD45RA+. TCRdb itself ran the PCR reads through MiXCR, one entry per CDR3 protein. The table records about 510,000 distinct CDR3 sequences, around 23% of them present only once. General study findings and limits: Clones above 20 RNA copies contained over 97% of effector molecules but under 1% of naive ones.

Sequencing was carried out using naive CD8+ T cells from blood, with Jurkat cell RNA spiked in. Subset defined: FACS-sorted CD8+CD4-CCR7+CD45RA+ naive T cells. The clonotype was recovered from a human donor in good health. Some libraries in this study had Jurkat cell RNA spiked in. The chain employs TRBV20-1 and TRBJ2-1; D is unresolved. The CDR3 sequence is CSARQLAGTEQFF. CDR3 DNA: TGCAGTGCTAGACAACTGGCCGGCACGGAGCAGTTCTTC.